One TCR beta chain is described in this entry. What it recognizes is unknown. This specimen comes from a study of CXCR3-negative and CXCR3-positive naive CD8 T cells. Study-wide results and caveats: With respect to TRBV-TRBJ usage, naive CXCR3-negative and CXCR3-positive cells were similar; memory differed.

CD45RO-CCR7+CD27+CD95- cells counted as naive CD8+ T cells. UMI-labeled 5' RACE yielded the TRB cDNA libraries. Following a re-call of the 5' RACE reads, TCRdb has one entry per CDR3 protein and lacks DNA. The sample table includes over 100,000 distinct CDR3 sequences. The CDR3 is made up of 15 amino acids. Looked up from germline, CDR1 is LGHNA and CDR2 is YNFKEQ. This chain links TRBV4-2 with TRBJ1-1; the D call from TCRdb, TRBD1, cannot be confirmed without DNA. Material: naive CXCR3- CD8+ T cells from blood. The subset was: CD45RO-CCR7+CD27+CD95- naive CD8+ T cells lacking CXCR3 (TNR3-). The sequence was collected from a human donor in good health. Some clones in this sample may be carry-over from other donors' samples. The chain's CDR3 is CASSHQTGMNTEAFF.